This record looks at one T cell receptor (beta chain) sequence and its context. Profiled with immunoSEQ multiplex PCR; TCRdb holds only in-frame clones, not every one. Of 2 million or so clones listed, 95% are singletons. This CDR3 comprises 17 residues. V was pared by 5 bases and J by 7 bases, with 16 bases of the junction left unmatched. The germline V gene encodes CDR1 SNHLY and CDR2 FYNNEI. The data belong to a study of shared clonotypes between healthy human individuals. Background on the study: A couple of women and a few men aged 18 to 49 made up the donors.

The receptor was isolated from a man younger than 30 in good health. This rearrangement joins TRBV2 to TRBJ1-2; TRBD1 agrees at 10 bases. Sample: naive CD4+ T cells sorted from blood. Subset reported: CD45RA+ positively selected. In DNA form, the CDR3 reads TGTGCCAGCAGTTCAAGTGGGACCGGGACAGGGGAGGGTGGCTACACCTTC. Translation: CASSSSGTGTGEGGYTF.